This is a list of T cell receptor beta chains from one sample in a study of CD8+ T cells in alopecia areata. Clones were sequenced by immunoSEQ multiplex PCR, and TCRdb holds only the in-frame ones, with some missing. Among some 150,000 clones listed, about 61% were seen once. This sample comprised CD4+ T cells sorted from blood, obtained between weeks 55 and 65, from a patient treated with tofacitinib. Every receptor here comes from a human donor with alopecia areata. Both conserved end residues are part of each CDR3. D genes are given only for firm matches. Clone size is stated in some rows and not others, as once, few, many or a class when expanded.

>TRBJ2-1|TRBV10-3|.|.
CAISESSGFEQFF
TGTGCCATCAGTGAGTCGAGTGGGTTTGAGCAGTTCTTC
>TRBJ2-1|TRBV4-2|.|.
CASSQRSHGGNEQFF
TGTGCCAGCAGCCAAAGGTCACACGGTGGCAATGAGCAGTTCTTC
>TRBJ2-5|TRBV7-9|.|TRBD2
CASSGGLAGGETQYF
TGTGCCAGCAGCGGGGGACTAGCGGGCGGAGAGACCCAGTACTTC
>TRBJ1-6|TRBV2|few|.
CASKPEGSYNSPLHF
TGTGCCAGCAAGCCGGAGGGCTCCTATAATTCACCCCTCCACTTT
>TRBJ1-1|TRBV25-1|.|.
CASTQTRNTEAFF
TGTGCCAGCACCCAAACCAGGAACACTGAAGCTTTCTTT
>TRBJ2-3|TRBV30|once|.
CAWTQGTSDTQYF
TGTGCCTGGACCCAGGGGACGTCAGATACGCAGTATTTT
>TRBJ1-1|TRBV19|few|.
CASSIATENTEAFF
TGTGCCAGTAGTATAGCGACAGAGAACACTGAAGCTTTCTTT
>TRBJ2-7|TRBV5-1|.|TRBD2
CASSSLAGPYYEQYF
TGCGCCAGCAGCTCCTTAGCGGGGCCGTACTACGAGCAGTACTTC
>TRBJ2-5|TRBV6-5|.|.
CASSYSGRQTQYF
TGTGCCAGCAGTTACTCGGGCCGGCAGACCCAGTACTTC
>TRBJ1-1|TRBV7-9|once|.
CASSLTGNTEAFF
TGTGCCAGCAGTCTAACAGGGAACACTGAAGCTTTCTTT
>TRBJ2-1|TRBV19|.|TRBD2
CASNIRRGERNEQFF
TGTGCCAGTAACATAAGGCGGGGGGAGAGGAATGAGCAGTTCTTC
>TRBJ2-7|TRBV5-1|.|TRBD1
CASSGGQGSSYEQYF
TGCGCCAGCAGCGGGGGACAGGGGAGCTCCTACGAGCAGTACTTC
>TRBJ2-5|TRBV5-1|.|.
CASSVEGGETQYF
TGCGCCAGCAGCGTAGAGGGCGGAGAGACCCAGTACTTC
>TRBJ2-2|TRBV7-8|.|.
CASSLEGFTGELFF
TGTGCCAGCAGCTTAGAAGGCTTCACCGGGGAGCTGTTTTTT
>TRBJ2-4|TRBV29-1|.|TRBD1
CSVVRGTGVNIQYF
TGCAGCGTTGTTCGCGGGACAGGGGTAAACATTCAGTACTTC
>TRBJ2-2|TRBV2|.|.
CASSVLGNTRELFF
TGTGCCAGCAGTGTACTGGGAAACACCCGGGAGCTGTTTTTT
>TRBJ2-2|TRBV4-2|.|.
CASSPISSDTGELFF
TGTGCCAGCAGCCCGATTTCATCGGACACCGGGGAGCTGTTTTTT
>TRBJ1-5|TRBV2|few|.
CASSVGQPQHF
TGTGCCAGCAGTGTCGGGCAGCCCCAGCATTTT
>TRBJ1-5|TRBV15|.|.
CATSIDSSYGQPQHF
TGTGCCACCAGCATCGACTCCTCCTACGGGCAGCCCCAGCATTTT